The clone carrying this TCR beta chain was observed a single time. The germline CDR1 and CDR2 sequences are SGHVS and FNYEAQ. The CDR3 covers 15 residues. Trimming removed 5 bases at V and 1 base at J, with 14 bases between. The age range of participants was about 18 to 100 years, with residence in under 25 US areas. Participant-given clinical history determined each cohort assignment. The study recruited exposed participants who had met a COVID-19 case within 2 weeks before entry. These data come from a study of blood T cell repertoires in COVID-19. Original processing methods: Cell counts per sample came from amplifying reference gene primers. TCRdb's copy holds only in-frame clones and misses some; the assay was immunoSEQ multiplex PCR. The V and J calls and clone size are taken from that table; D and trimming were inferred from the DNA. Of around 340,000 clones in the sample, about 88% are singletons; the top ten hold just over 1%.

Specimen: PBMCs or T cells enriched from blood (not recorded which). V and J are TRBV7-6 and TRBJ1-2; maybe TRBD1 (5 bases). This clonotype was obtained from a woman aged 25 to 39 who had been exposed to COVID-19. CDR3 in DNA: TGTGCCAGCAGCACCACAGCGGGACTTAACTATGGCTACACCTTC. This sequence encodes CASSTTAGLNYGYTF.